This T cell receptor (beta chain) emerged from a study of sequential checkpoint blockade in melanoma (dated by TCRdb to about 2019). Turning to the overall study: Using 1:1 randomization, the trial assigned patients either to first-line nivolumab followed by ipilimumab (arm A) or to ipilimumab followed by nivolumab (arm B). About 20 patients had matched tumor biopsies taken before treatment and at week 13, after single-agent nivolumab (arm A) or ipilimumab (arm B). Maintenance nivolumab came after each of the two trial sequences. Roughly 80% of the matched tumor biopsy pairs taken before and after treatment were from the same lesion. TCRbeta immunosequencing was performed on DNA from around 96 pretreatment melanoma tumor samples.

The sample holds a few counts of this clone. No cognate antigen has been identified for it. Base qualities were left out, and no much larger clone turns up one base away. Here is what the overall study found, with its caveats: Within-arm analyses of tumor T-cell fraction were constrained by small sample sizes and reduced statistical power. Tumor T-cell fraction and clonality were correlated with PD-L1 staining and CD8+ T-cell counts, but not with mutational load. Achieving clinical benefit was about 30 times more likely for patients whose tumor T-cell fraction and clonality increased by week 13. The model for predicting response that combines TCR metrics with mutation burden needs to be validated in larger, independent patient cohorts. Among patients in the nivolumab-first arm (arm A), tumor TIL clonality before treatment was associated with response (P = .04).

TCRbeta CDR3 regions were immunosequenced from genomic DNA with the immunoSEQ Assay. Genomic DNA was amplified by bias-controlled multiplex PCR before high-throughput sequencing. In the paper's pipeline: To quantify the absolute abundance of each unique TCRbeta CDR3 region, the sequences were collapsed and filtered. Clonality, defined as 1 minus Pielou's evenness, was calculated using productive rearrangements only. Tumor T-cell fraction was computed by normalizing TCRbeta template counts to usable DNA, estimated from several housekeeping genes. A previously published method was used to identify clones whose frequencies were significantly greater in on-treatment samples than in baseline samples. This immuneACCESS table, as held by TCRdb, lists in-frame sequences with V and J called but not all clones. Of the missing ones, under half trace to an unresolved V gene in checked studies; the others have no known cause. V, J and clone size are taken as reported in that table, and D and trimming were inferred from the DNA itself. The sample data list about 8,900 clones, and more than 20% of these were observed just once. The ten largest clones take up 11% to 15% of the sample.

The CDR3 holds 17 amino acids from the cysteine to the phenylalanine. This entry keeps only the CDR3 DNA: 51 bases, framed from base 1. Trimming takes 0 bases from V and 8 bases from J, and the germline ends sit 19 bases apart. Reading the germline V gene gives CDR1 MNHGY and CDR2 SAAAGT. The sample's treatment or condition label, decoded: randomized to nivolumab then ipilimumab (arm A) or the reverse (arm B). None of the trial patients had been given prior DNA-damaging chemotherapy. Samples were obtained from patients with melanoma enrolled in CheckMate 064, a randomized, open-label phase II trial of sequential checkpoint blockade. Genomic DNA from formalin-fixed paraffin-embedded (FFPE) tissue samples was used for tumor TCR sequencing.

Recombination joined TRBV6-8 with TRBJ1-4; TRBD1 is a possible D gene, resting on 5 matching bases. This sequence originates from a human donor with melanoma. The sequences come from tumor tissue (inferred from file names), collected from a patient given nivolumab and ipilimumab in sequence. The nucleotides read TGTGCCAGCAGTTACTCGAGGGACCCACGGAGAATCGAAAAACTGTTTTTT. It translates as CASSYSRDPRRIEKLFF.